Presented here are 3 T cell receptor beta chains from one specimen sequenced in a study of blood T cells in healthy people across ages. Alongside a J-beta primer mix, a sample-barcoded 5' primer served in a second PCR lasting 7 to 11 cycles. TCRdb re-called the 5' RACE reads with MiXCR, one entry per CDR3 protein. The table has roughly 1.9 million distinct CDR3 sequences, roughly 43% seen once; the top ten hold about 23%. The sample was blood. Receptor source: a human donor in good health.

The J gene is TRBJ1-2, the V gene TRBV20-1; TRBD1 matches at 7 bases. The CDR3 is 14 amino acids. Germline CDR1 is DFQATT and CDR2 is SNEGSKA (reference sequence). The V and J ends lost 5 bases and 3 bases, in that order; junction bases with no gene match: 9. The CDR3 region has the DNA TGCAGTGCTGCCCGGGACAGTGGGGACTATGGCTACACCTTC. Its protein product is CSAARDSGDYGYTF.

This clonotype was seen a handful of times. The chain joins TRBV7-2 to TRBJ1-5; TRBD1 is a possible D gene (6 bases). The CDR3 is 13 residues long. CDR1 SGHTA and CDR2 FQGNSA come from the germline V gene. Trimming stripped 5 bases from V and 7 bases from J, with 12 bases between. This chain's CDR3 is CASSRGFGQPQHF. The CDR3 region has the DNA TGTGCCAGCAGCAGGGGGTTTGGGCAGCCCCAGCATTTT.

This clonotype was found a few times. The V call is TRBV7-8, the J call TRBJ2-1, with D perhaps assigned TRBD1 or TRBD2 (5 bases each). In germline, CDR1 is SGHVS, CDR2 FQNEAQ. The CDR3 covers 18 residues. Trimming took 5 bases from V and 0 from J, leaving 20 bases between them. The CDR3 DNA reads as TGTGCCAGCAGCCCCCAGGACCGGGGCTGGAGCTCCTACAATGAGCAGTTCTTC. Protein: CASSPQDRGWSSYNEQFF.